These 3 T cell receptor beta chains were sequenced from one sample in a study of tumor-infiltrating lymphocytes in localized non-small cell lung cancer. Profiled with immunoSEQ multiplex PCR; TCRdb holds only in-frame clones, not every one. The data contain roughly 20,000 clones, roughly three quarters of them seen just once; the ten biggest clones take up about 3.4%. The sample comprised lung tumor tissue. These receptors all come from a human donor with non-small cell lung cancer.

The DNA for the CDR3 is TGTGCCAGCTCACCACCGATAGGCTCACCCCTCCACTTT. The encoded protein is CASSPPIGSPLHF. The V gene is TRBV18, the J gene TRBJ1-6; D not certain. V was clipped by 0 bases and J by 10 bases, with 7 bases between them. The germline gives CDR1 KGHSH, CDR2 LQKENI. The CDR3 extends over 13 amino acids.

This sequence joins TRBV7-9 and TRBJ2-6; a weak D match, TRBD1 (6 bases). This CDR3 comprises 16 residues. The germline V gene encodes CDR1 SEHNR and CDR2 FQNEAQ (reference sequence). Trimming left V 5 bases short and J 4 bases short, with 15 bases between. The CDR3 region is CASSPGNRAGANVLTF. DNA for the CDR3: TGTGCCAGCAGCCCGGGGAACAGGGCCGGGGCCAACGTCCTGACTTTC.

The DNA of the CDR3 is TGCGCCAGCAGAGTCGAGCGGAATTATGGCTACACCTTC. Amino acid sequence: CASRVERNYGYTF. This chain links TRBV5-1 with TRBJ1-2; unclear D gene. This CDR3 contains 13 residues. In germline, CDR1 is SGHRS, CDR2 YFSETQ. Trimming removed 5 bases at V and 5 bases at J, with 13 bases between. Using reference TRBV5-1 and TRBJ1-2 for the parts outside the CDR3, the full variable domain is KAGVTQTPRYLIKTRGQQVTLSCSPISGHRSVSWYQQTPGQGLQFLFEYFSETQRNKGNFPGRFSGRQFSNSRSEMNVSTLELGDSALYLCASRVERNYGYTFGSGTRLTVV.